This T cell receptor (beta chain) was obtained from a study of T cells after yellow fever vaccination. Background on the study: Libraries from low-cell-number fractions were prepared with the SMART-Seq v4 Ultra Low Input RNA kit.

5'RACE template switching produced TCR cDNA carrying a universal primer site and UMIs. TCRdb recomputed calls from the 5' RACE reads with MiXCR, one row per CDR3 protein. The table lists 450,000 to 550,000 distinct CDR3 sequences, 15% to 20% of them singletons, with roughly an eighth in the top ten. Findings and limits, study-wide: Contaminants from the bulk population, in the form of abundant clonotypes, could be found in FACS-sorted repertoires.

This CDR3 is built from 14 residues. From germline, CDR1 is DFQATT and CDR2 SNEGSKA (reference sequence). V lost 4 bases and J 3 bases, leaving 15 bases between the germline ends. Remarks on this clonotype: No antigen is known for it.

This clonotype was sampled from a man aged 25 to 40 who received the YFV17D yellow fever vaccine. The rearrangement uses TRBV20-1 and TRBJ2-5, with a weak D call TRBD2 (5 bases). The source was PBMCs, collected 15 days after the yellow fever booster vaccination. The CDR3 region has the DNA TGCAGTGCTACCCAAGGTTCGGGGAAAGAGACCCAGTACTTC. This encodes CSATQGSGKETQYF.